A single sample gave rise to the 23 T cell receptor beta chains below, sequenced in a study of cytomegalovirus exposure and HLA in healthy donors (dated by TCRdb to about 2017). Library prep was done by the immunoSEQ multiplex PCR assay. For the multiplex PCR, a mixture combining 60 forward primers for TCR Vbeta segments and 13 reverse primers for TCR Jbeta segments was used. TCRdb's version of the immuneACCESS table is confined to in-frame rearrangements and falls short of the full clone set. An unresolved V gene accounts for under half of the shortfall where checked; the remainder is of unknown origin. A total of some 150,000 clones appear in this sample, 75% to 80% of them only once. The ten biggest clones cover about 0.64% of the sample. Sequencing input: PBMCs. The receptors stem from a male donor in good health and CMV-seronegative.

J is TRBJ2-5 and V is TRBV20-1, with a possible D match to TRBD2 (5 bases). The CDR3 consists of 11 residues. Per the germline V gene, CDR1 is DFQATT and CDR2 is SNEGSKA (reference sequence). V gave up 4 bases and J gave up 4 bases, with 7 bases separating them. The CDR3 region has the DNA TGCAGTGCTATGAGCGGAGAGACCCAGTACTTC. It specifies CSAMSGETQYF.

The rearrangement uses TRBV27 and TRBJ1-5, with TRBD1 matching 7 bases. This CDR3 is built from 16 residues. In germline, CDR1 is MNHEY, CDR2 SMNVEV (reference sequence). V was pared by 0 bases and J by 7 bases, with 9 bases of the junction left unmatched. The CDR3 is CASSLSWQGVGQPQHF. CDR3 in DNA: TGTGCCAGCAGTTTATCGTGGCAGGGGGTCGGGCAGCCCCAGCATTTT.

The rearrangement joins TRBV7-8 to TRBJ1-5, with 7 bases matching TRBD1. The V segment lost 5 bases and the J segment 4 bases; nucleotides outside the gene matches: 8. The CDR3 sequence is 15 residues long. Per the germline V gene, CDR1 is SGHVS and CDR2 is FQNEAQ. As DNA, the CDR3 is TGTGCCAGCAGCCCCCCCCCAGGGGGGAATCAGCCCCAGCATTTT. Amino acid sequence: CASSPPPGGNQPQHF.

The J gene is TRBJ1-2, the V gene TRBV11-3; a weak D match, TRBD1 (6 bases). Germline lookup yields CDR1 SGHNT and CDR2 YENEEA. V lost 2 bases, J lost 0 bases, and 16 bases lay in between. The CDR3 runs 17 residues. This chain's CDR3 is CASSLRAGTSSNYGYTF. CDR3 nucleotides: TGTGCCAGCAGCTTACGGGCCGGGACAAGCTCTAACTATGGCTACACCTTC.

The rearrangement joins TRBV5-8 to TRBJ2-3, with D possibly matching TRBD1 (5 bases). Germline values: CDR1 SGHTS, CDR2 YDEGEE. This CDR3 has 16 residues. The ends were cut back, 0 bases at V and 4 bases at J, with 15 bases in the middle. In nucleotides, the CDR3 is TGTGCCAGCAGCTTGGCAACCAGGGTCACCGCAGATACGCAGTATTTT. It yields the protein CASSLATRVTADTQYF.

The J gene is TRBJ1-1, the V gene TRBV2; the D gene is possibly TRBD1 (5 bases). V gave up 6 bases and J gave up 14 bases, with 16 bases separating them. Germline V gene lookup returns CDR1 SNHLY and CDR2 FYNNEI. The CDR3 covers 11 residues. CDR3 bases: TGTGCCAGCAGCGTGGACGGGAGGGGCTTCTTT. Translated, it gives CASSVDGRGFF.

The rearrangement uses TRBV5-1 and TRBJ2-3; a possible D gene is TRBD2 (6 bases). This CDR3 has 16 residues. Germline CDR1 is SGHRS and CDR2 is YFSETQ. Trimming removed 4 bases from V and 0 bases from J, with 15 bases in between. The CDR3 protein is CASSPGTLASTDTQYF. CDR3 in DNA: TGCGCCAGCAGCCCCGGGACTCTCGCTAGCACAGATACGCAGTATTTT.

The rearrangement links TRBV12-5 to TRBJ1-3; unclear D gene. The CDR3 has 12 residues. Germline V lookup: CDR1 LGHNT, CDR2 FRNRAP. Trimming cost V 7 bases and J 4 bases, with 8 bases left between them. In DNA form, the CDR3 reads TGTGCTAGTGCCAGTCAAGGAAACACCATATATTTT. It yields the protein CASASQGNTIYF.

This chain joins TRBV30 and TRBJ2-3; 12 nucleotides align to TRBD2. In germline, CDR1 is GTSNPN, CDR2 SVGIG (reference sequence). J was trimmed by 5 bases and V by 0 bases; bases with no gene match: 6. The CDR3 contains 16 residues. This chain's CDR3 is CAWSVPASGRGDTQYF. Here the CDR3 DNA reads TGTGCCTGGAGTGTACCGGCTAGCGGGAGGGGAGATACGCAGTATTTT.

This rearrangement joins TRBV4-1 to TRBJ2-7; 10 bases are shared with TRBD2. The trim removed 3 bases at V and 3 bases at J, leaving 8 bases unmatched. Looked up from germline, CDR1 is MGHRA and CDR2 is YSYEKL. The CDR3 is 16 amino acids. The CDR3 DNA reads TGCGCCAGCAGCCACGGCTCTAGCGGGAGAATCTACGAGCAGTACTTC. Its translation is CASSHGSSGRIYEQYF.

With regard to this clone: Germline and junction disagree at one end, which may indicate a read error. This chain uses TRBV7-9 with TRBJ1-4, with D perhaps matching TRBD1 (5 bases). Germline lookup yields CDR1 SEHNR and CDR2 FQNEAQ (reference sequence). The CDR3 runs 16 residues. In DNA form, the CDR3 reads TGTTCCAGCAGCCCCAGGGCAGGAGTTAATAATGAAAAACTGTTTTTT. It specifies CSSSPRAGVNNEKLFF.

There are a few counts of this clone. J is TRBJ1-3 and V is TRBV19, with D uncertain. Germline CDR1 LNHDA, CDR2 SQIVND (reference sequence). V was trimmed by 4 bases and J by 3 bases, leaving 10 bases between them. The CDR3 totals 14 residues. CDR3 residues: CASSTPGYGNTIYF. CDR3 nucleotides: TGTGCCAGTAGTACCCCGGGATATGGAAACACCATATATTTT.

With regard to this clone: An end of the junction does not agree with germline; a read error may underlie this. The V call is TRBV7-9, the J call TRBJ2-5, with 12 bases fitting TRBD2. In germline, CDR1 is SEHNR, CDR2 FQNEAQ (reference sequence). This CDR3 spans 16 amino acids. The CDR3 loop is CSSSSLAGGLQETQYF. The CDR3 region has the DNA TGTTCCAGCAGCTCCCTAGCGGGGGGGCTCCAAGAGACCCAGTACTTC.

This rearrangement joins TRBV18 to TRBJ2-3; a possible D gene is TRBD1 (5 bases). Per germline, CDR1 KGHSH and CDR2 LQKENI. The CDR3 contains 14 residues. V lost 3 bases and J lost 1, with 8 bases in between. CDR3 sequence (DNA): TGTGCCAGCTCACCGACAGCTGGCACAGATACGCAGTATTTT. It encodes CASSPTAGTDTQYF.

The chain combines TRBV19 with TRBJ2-7, with D maybe TRBD1 (6 bases). V was cut by 3 bases and J by 6 bases, with 15 bases left in between. This CDR3 is built from 14 residues. Germline V gene data show CDR1 as LNHDA and CDR2 as SQIVND (reference sequence). CDR3 amino acids: CASSIRGTGSEQYF. The CDR3 nucleotides are TGTGCCAGTAGTATTCGTGGCACAGGGTCCGAGCAGTACTTC.

The genes are TRBV5-4 and TRBJ1-2; D is ambiguous. V was cut by 0 bases and J by 0 bases, with 6 bases left in between. This CDR3 comprises 14 residues. Per germline, CDR1 SGHNT and CDR2 YYREEE (reference sequence). The CDR3: CASSLGTANYGYTF. The CDR3 DNA follows: TGTGCCAGCAGCTTGGGAACAGCTAACTATGGCTACACCTTC. Using reference TRBV5-4 and TRBJ1-2 for the parts outside the CDR3, the full variable domain is ETGVTQSPTHLIKTRGQQVTLRCSSQSGHNTVSWYQQALGQGPQFIFQYYREEENGRGNFPPRFSGLQFPNYSSELNVNALELDDSALYLCASSLGTANYGYTFGSGTRLTVV.

The rearrangement joins TRBV6-6 to TRBJ1-1, with D possibly TRBD1 on 5 matching bases. With 4 bases removed from V and 3 bases from J, the gap between germline ends came to 15 bases. This CDR3 has 15 amino acids. CDR1 and CDR2 (germline): MNHNY, SVGAGI (reference sequence). The CDR3 here is CASSSGGAPDTEAFF. The CDR3 DNA sequence: TGTGCCAGCAGTTCGGGGGGTGCCCCGGACACTGAAGCTTTCTTT.

In the case of this clone: Germline is not matched at one junction end, which may reflect a read error. The V call is TRBV7-9, the J call TRBJ2-1; TRBD1 matches at 7 bases. The CDR3 consists of 17 residues. CDR1 and CDR2 from the germline V gene are SEHNR and FQNEAQ (reference sequence). The CDR3 sequence is CSSSRNPGQRNYNEQFF. The CDR3 DNA reads as TGTTCCAGCAGTAGAAATCCGGGACAGAGGAATTACAATGAGCAGTTCTTC. The entire variable domain, with the rest obtained from reference TRBV7-9 and TRBJ2-1, is as follows: DTGVSQNPRHKITKRGQNVTFRCDPISEHNRLYWYRQTLGQGPEFLTYFQNEAQLEKSRLLSDRFSAERPKGSFSTLEIQRTEQGDSAMYLCSSSRNPGQRNYNEQFFGPGTRLTVL.

Only a few counts were recorded for this clone. The genes are TRBV7-3 and TRBJ2-1; 10 bases map to TRBD2. Trimming at V came to 1 base and at J to 12 bases, leaving 6 bases not matched to a gene. The CDR3 runs to 14 residues. Germline assignment: CDR1 SGHTA and CDR2 FQGTGA. The CDR3 loop is CASSLMSSGSLQFF. The CDR3 DNA follows: TGTGCCAGCAGCTTAATGTCTAGCGGGAGTTTGCAGTTCTTC.

This chain uses TRBV6-4 with TRBJ2-7, with 8 positions matching TRBD2. The length of the CDR3 is 14 residues. Germline V gene lookup returns CDR1 MRHNA and CDR2 SNTAGT. After removal of 4 bases from V and 2 bases from J, the junction contained 4 bases not matched to a gene. As DNA, the CDR3 is TGTGCCAGCAGTGTCACAGCGGGAGCCTACGAGCAGTACTTC. Translated, it gives CASSVTAGAYEQYF.

The V gene is TRBV6-5, the J gene TRBJ2-7, with a weak D call TRBD1 (5 bases). The CDR3 totals 14 residues. Germline V gene sequence: CDR1 MNHEY, CDR2 SVGAGI. V was cut by 6 bases and J by 2 bases, with 14 bases left in between. The CDR3 loop reads CASSNPDRAYEQYF. The CDR3 nucleotides are TGTGCCAGCAGCAACCCAGACAGAGCCTACGAGCAGTACTTC.

This chain joins TRBV30 and TRBJ2-4; 8 nucleotides align to TRBD1. Germline V gene lookup returns CDR1 GTSNPN and CDR2 SVGIG (reference sequence). Unmatched junction bases numbered 3, after V lost 2 bases and J lost 6 bases. The CDR3 extends over 13 amino acids. The CDR3 reads CAWSIGQGNIQYF. The CDR3 DNA sequence: TGTGCCTGGAGTATTGGACAGGGAAACATTCAGTACTTC. The whole variable domain, remainder taken from reference TRBV30 and TRBJ2-4, is SQTIHQWPATLVQPVGSPLSLECTVEGTSNPNLYWYRQAAGRGLQLLFYSVGIGQISSEVPQNLSASRPQDRQFILSSKKLLLSDSGFYLCAWSIGQGNIQYFGAGTRLSVL.

This clone is a singleton in its sample. This chain joins TRBV9 and TRBJ1-2, with 7 bases fitting TRBD1. Germline V lookup: CDR1 SGDLS, CDR2 YYNGEE. The CDR3 is 17 amino acids. The junction had 12 bases not matched to a gene; V was cut back by 3 bases and J by 1 base. The CDR3 bases are TGTGCCAGCAGCGCCTATTCCGGGGACAGAATTAACTATGGCTACACCTTC. Its protein product is CASSAYSGDRINYGYTF.